The 9 T cell receptor beta chains listed next were all sequenced from one sample in a study of cytomegalovirus exposure and HLA in healthy donors. PCR used 60 Vbeta primers and 13 Jbeta primers. Assay: immunoSEQ multiplex PCR; the TCRdb copy retains only in-frame clones and omits some. The sample comprises about 140,000 clones, roughly 76% of which are singletons, and roughly an eighth rests with the top ten. The sequencing input was PBMCs. All receptors come from a human donor in good health.

As concerns this clone: Other DNA sequences in this sample translate to the same CDR3. This chain's CDR3 is CASSSPGTSVYEQYF. CDR3 coding DNA: TGTGCCAGCAGCTCCCCCGGGACTAGCGTGTACGAGCAGTACTTC. The chain joins TRBV5-4 to TRBJ2-7, with TRBD2 matching over 10 bases. Germline loops: CDR1 SGHNT, CDR2 YYREEE (reference sequence). The CDR3 contains 15 residues. With V trimmed by 3 bases and J by 4 bases, 7 bases remained unmatched.

The chain has TRBV6-1 and TRBJ2-3, with D unresolved. The CDR3 runs to 12 residues. Trimming took 5 bases from V and 1 from J, leaving 4 bases between them. Germline loops: CDR1 MNHNS, CDR2 SASEGT. The CDR3: CASSSGTDTQYF. CDR3 nucleotides: TGTGCCAGCAGTAGCGGCACAGATACGCAGTATTTT.

V gene TRBV19 combines with J gene TRBJ2-5; 7 nucleotides agree with TRBD2. The CDR3 is made up of 16 amino acids. Germline V lookup: CDR1 LNHDA, CDR2 SQIVND (reference sequence). J was trimmed by 1 base and V by 5 bases; bases with no gene match: 10. In DNA, the CDR3 is TGTGCCAGTAGTCATCCTGGGACTACGACCCAAGAGACCCAGTACTTC. This codes for CASSHPGTTTQETQYF.

This chain joins TRBV11-3 and TRBJ2-7; TRBD1 matches at 8 bases. This CDR3 comprises 14 residues. Trimming at V came to 5 bases and at J to 4 bases, leaving 7 bases not matched to a gene. Germline CDR1 is SGHNT and CDR2 is YENEEA. CDR3 coding DNA: TGTGCCAGCAGCCCACAGGGGGATAGGTACGAGCAGTACTTC. As protein: CASSPQGDRYEQYF.

This clone has a handful of counts. The chain combines TRBV13 with TRBJ2-1; TRBD2 agrees at 13 bases. This CDR3 region has 16 residues. Germline CDR1 PRHDT, CDR2 FYEKMQ (reference sequence). V lost 4 bases to trimming and J lost 7 bases; unmatched junction nucleotides: 7. The CDR3 DNA follows: TGTGCCAGCAGCTCATGGACTAGCGGGAGTTTTAATGAGCAGTTCTTC. Its protein product is CASSSWTSGSFNEQFF.

This chain joins TRBV5-4 and TRBJ1-2, with a tentative D call TRBD1 (5 bases). Germline V gene sequence: CDR1 SGHNT, CDR2 YYREEE (reference sequence). The V gene lost 4 bases and the J gene lost 5 bases, with 15 bases spanning the gap. The CDR3 runs 14 residues. The CDR3 nucleotides read TGTGCCAGCAGCAGCGGGACGTCCCCATATGGCTACACCTTC. Its protein product is CASSSGTSPYGYTF.

The chain recombines TRBV19 with TRBJ1-5; D is unresolved. The CDR3 is 14 residues long. Trimming pared 3 bases from V and 7 bases from J, leaving 13 bases between. Germline CDR1 is LNHDA and CDR2 is SQIVND (reference sequence). CDR3 in DNA: TGTGCCAGTAGTATTCTAGCAGGTGGGCAGCCCCAGCATTTT. Protein product: CASSILAGGQPQHF.

This clone was detected only a few times. This chain links TRBV27 with TRBJ1-3, with a possible D match to TRBD1 (5 bases). There are 14 residues in the CDR3. Trimming cost V 3 bases and J 2 bases, with 8 bases left between them. Germline CDR1 reads MNHEY; CDR2 reads SMNVEV (reference sequence). DNA for the CDR3: TGTGCCAGCAGTTTCCGGGGGGCTGGAAACACCATATATTTT. Translated, it gives CASSFRGAGNTIYF.

The J gene is TRBJ1-2, the V gene TRBV18; maybe TRBD1 (5 bases). Trimming took 2 bases from V and 0 from J, leaving 13 bases between them. The length of the CDR3 is 16 residues. Germline assignment: CDR1 KGHSH and CDR2 LQKENI. As DNA, the CDR3 is TGTGCCAGCTCACCAAGTTCCGACAGAACTAACTATGGCTACACCTTC. Translation gives CASSPSSDRTNYGYTF.